This entry lists 21 T cell receptor beta chains sequenced from one sample in a study of CD8 T cells in ankylosing spondylitis. These receptors have no known antigen. TCRdb passed the 5' RACE reads through MiXCR, listing each CDR3 protein once. The table records some 400,000 distinct CDR3 sequences, about a fifth of them present only once. Points from the study as a whole: A motif in TCR beta, a set of under ten highly homologous variants, appeared characteristic of ankylosing spondylitis blood.

Sequenced material: blood, either unsorted or a sorted T cell fraction (not recorded which). These receptor sequences come from a male donor with ankylosing spondylitis.

CDR3 region: CASSFHRQVLNQPQHF. CDR3 coding DNA: TGTGCCAGCAGTTTCCACCGACAGGTGTTAAATCAGCCCCAGCATTTT. The chain uses TRBV28 and TRBJ1-5; weak D call: TRBD1 (6 bases). V was cut by 3 bases and J by 4 bases, with 16 bases left in between. Germline V gene sequence: CDR1 MDHEN, CDR2 SYDVKM. This CDR3 is 16 amino acids long.

This clonotype was observed a few times. The chain couples TRBV5-6 to TRBJ1-1, with D tentatively TRBD1 (6 bases). This CDR3 contains 15 residues. Per germline, CDR1 SGHDT and CDR2 YYEEEE. Trimming left V 0 bases short and J 4 bases short, with 13 bases between. In nucleotides, the CDR3 is TGTGCCAGCAGCTTGGTGGGGGGGCTAGGCACTGAAGCTTTCTTT. Its translation is CASSLVGGLGTEAFF.

The sample holds a few counts of this clonotype. The CDR3 protein is CSVDGREGQETQYF. Written as DNA, the CDR3 is TGCAGCGTTGATGGGCGGGAGGGCCAAGAGACCCAGTACTTC. V gene TRBV29-1 combines with J gene TRBJ2-5; 9 nucleotides align to TRBD2. The CDR3 covers 14 residues. Germline assignment: CDR1 SQVTM and CDR2 ANQGSEA. The V and J ends lost 3 bases and 1 base, in that order; junction bases with no gene match: 3.

The chain combines TRBV11-2 with TRBJ1-2; 7 bases are a match to TRBD1. V lost 7 bases to trimming and J lost 2 bases; unmatched junction nucleotides: 7. The CDR3 runs 14 residues. Germline V gene data show CDR1 as SGHAT and CDR2 as FQNNGV. The CDR3 here is CASNRDSSNYGYTF. The CDR3 nucleotides read TGTGCCAGCAACAGGGACAGCTCCAACTATGGCTACACCTTC.

As to this clonotype: Just one base apart from a much larger clone, this may be a read error. The rearrangement uses TRBV6-7 and TRBJ2-2, with TRBD2 matching over 8 bases. TRBV6-7 is an ORF, with its function uncertain. Trimming at V came to 8 bases and at J to 6 bases, leaving 23 bases not matched to a gene. This CDR3 spans 19 amino acids. CDR3: CASCLAPLVWSGSSGELFF. The DNA of the CDR3 is TGTGCCAGCTGTTTGGCTCCCCTGGTTTGGAGCGGGAGTTCCGGGGAGCTGTTTTTT.

This clonotype has just a few counts. The genes are TRBV30 and TRBJ1-6, with D unresolved. Trimming left V 3 bases short and J 0 bases short, with 3 bases between. Per germline, CDR1 GTSNPN and CDR2 SVGIG (reference sequence). The CDR3 has 13 residues. This CDR3 reads CAWRASYNSPLHF. The CDR3 region has the DNA TGTGCCTGGAGGGCCTCCTATAATTCACCCCTCCACTTT.

The V call is TRBV7-3, the J call TRBJ2-1; D gene unclear. V was pared by 0 bases and J by 0 bases, with 12 bases between. The CDR3 is made up of 17 amino acids. The germline CDR1 and CDR2 sequences are SGHTA and FQGTGA. The CDR3 is CASSLTNSYLSYNEQFF. The CDR3 region has the DNA TGTGCCAGCAGCTTAACGAACAGTTACCTCTCCTACAATGAGCAGTTCTTC. Variable domain in full (rest from reference TRBV7-3 and TRBJ2-1): GAGVSQTPSNKVTEKGKYVELRCDPISGHTALYWYRQSLGQGPEFLIYFQGTGAADDSGLPNDRFFAVRPEGSVSTLKIQRTERGDSAVYLCASSLTNSYLSYNEQFFGPGTRLTVL.

The sample holds a few counts of this clonotype. The chain couples TRBV20-1 to TRBJ2-3; D is perhaps TRBD1 (5 bases). There are 13 residues in the CDR3. From germline, CDR1 is DFQATT and CDR2 SNEGSKA (reference sequence). The V gene lost 1 base and the J gene lost 8 bases, with 13 bases spanning the gap. CDR3 DNA sequence: TGCAGTGCTAGAGGGGGCAGCCCGAGTACGCAGTATTTT. Protein product: CSARGGSPSTQYF.

The V gene is TRBV7-2, the J gene TRBJ1-6; 9 positions match TRBD1. The CDR3 loop spans 16 amino acids. The germline gives CDR1 SGHTA, CDR2 FQGNSA. Trimming cost V 1 base and J 9 bases; bases outside gene matches: 7. The CDR3, as DNA: TGTGCCAGCAGCTTAGAAATCGGGACAGGGATTTCACCCCTCCACTTT. The encoded protein is CASSLEIGTGISPLHF.

This chain connects TRBV12-3 or TRBV12-4 to TRBJ2-3, with D possibly being TRBD1 (5 bases). The CDR3 consists of 12 residues. V shed 8 bases and J shed 6 bases, with 12 bases lying between them. The CDR3 loop reads CASHRGKDTQYF. DNA for the CDR3: TGTGCCAGCCATAGGGGAAAGGATACGCAGTATTTT.

The V and J genes are TRBV5-1 and TRBJ2-3, with D hard to call. Looked up from germline, CDR1 is SGHRS and CDR2 is YFSETQ. This CDR3 spans 14 amino acids. V lost 0 bases and J lost 5, with 10 bases in between. CDR3 protein: CASSLGESVDTQYF. CDR3 sequence (DNA): TGCGCCAGCAGCTTGGGCGAGAGCGTAGATACGCAGTATTTT.

This chain joins TRBV5-1 and TRBJ2-1; 9 bases line up with TRBD2. Trimming removed 0 bases from V and 9 bases from J; junction bases left unmatched: 7. CDR1 is SGHRS and CDR2 is YFSETQ in the germline V gene. The CDR3 sequence is 15 residues long. This CDR3 reads CASSLVAGDQVEQFF. The CDR3 region has the DNA TGCGCCAGCAGCTTGGTAGCGGGGGACCAGGTTGAGCAGTTCTTC. The full variable domain, in which reference TRBV5-1 and TRBJ2-1 provide the parts outside the CDR3, is KAGVTQTPRYLIKTRGQQVTLSCSPISGHRSVSWYQQTPGQGLQFLFEYFSETQRNKGNFPGRFSGRQFSNSRSEMNVSTLELGDSALYLCASSLVAGDQVEQFFGPGTRLTVL.

The table lists this clonotype with a few counts. The chain carries TRBV15 and TRBJ2-1; D may be TRBD2 (5 bases). Germline loops: CDR1 LNHNV, CDR2 YYDKDF (reference sequence). V was cut by 0 bases and J by 5 bases, with 14 bases left in between. The CDR3 is made up of 16 amino acids. The CDR3 loop reads CATSRETGLEDNEQFF. The DNA for the CDR3 is TGTGCCACCAGCAGAGAAACGGGGTTGGAGGACAATGAGCAGTTCTTC.

This clonotype has just a few counts. This chain joins TRBV3-1 and TRBJ2-6; D is unresolved. There are 16 residues in the CDR3. Germline lookup yields CDR1 LGHDT and CDR2 YNNKEL (reference sequence). Trimming removed 4 bases at V and 4 bases at J, with 14 bases between. The CDR3 nucleotides read TGTGCCAGCAGCCGACTTCTAAGTTCCGGGGCCAACGTCCTGACTTTC. It translates to CASSRLLSSGANVLTF.

The V gene is TRBV12-3 or TRBV12-4, the J gene TRBJ2-1; 7 nucleotides agree with TRBD2. J gave up 0 bases and V 8 bases, and 13 bases lay outside the gene matches. The CDR3 runs to 17 residues. CDR3 amino acids: CASGAGLHRSSYNEQFF. The DNA of the CDR3 is TGTGCCAGCGGAGCGGGACTCCACCGGAGCTCCTACAATGAGCAGTTCTTC.

This CDR3 reads CASSLYTNTGELFF. DNA for the CDR3: TGTGCCAGCAGCTTATACACGAACACCGGGGAGCTGTTTTTT. The V and J genes are TRBV7-3 and TRBJ2-2; D is uncertain. Trimming removed 2 bases at V and 0 bases at J, with 4 bases between. CDR3 length: 14 residues. Germline V CDR1 and CDR2: SGHTA, FQGTGA.

This clonotype was seen a single time. The rearrangement joins TRBV20-1 to TRBJ2-3, with 7 bases matching TRBD2. The germline V gene has CDR1 DFQATT and CDR2 SNEGSKA (reference sequence). This CDR3 spans 14 amino acids. The V gene end was trimmed by 6 bases and the J gene end by 4 bases; junction bases not matched to a gene: 10. CDR3: CSAGAGNWPDTQYF. The CDR3 nucleotides read TGCAGTGCCGGAGCGGGAAATTGGCCAGATACGCAGTATTTT.

A few counts support this clonotype. The rearrangement joins TRBV15 to TRBJ1-1, with D unclear. Deletions cut 3 bases from V and 2 bases from J, with 4 bases between. CDR1 and CDR2 from the germline V gene are LNHNV and YYDKDF (reference sequence). This CDR3 spans 12 amino acids. The CDR3 spells CATSRVNTEAFF. The CDR3 region has the DNA TGTGCCACCAGCAGGGTTAACACTGAAGCTTTCTTT. Complete variable domain (other parts from reference TRBV15 and TRBJ1-1): DAMVIQNPRYQVTQFGKPVTLSCSQTLNHNVMYWYQQKSSQAPKLLFHYYDKDFNNEADTPDNFQSRRPNTSFCFLDIRSPGLGDTAMYLCATSRVNTEAFFGQGTRLTVV.

This chain uses TRBV5-1 with TRBJ1-1, with a possible D match to TRBD1 (5 bases). Germline lookup yields CDR1 SGHRS and CDR2 YFSETQ. The ends were cut back, 0 bases at V and 3 bases at J, with 15 bases in the middle. CDR3 size: 16 residues. The CDR3: CASSLDAGSVYTEAFF. Written as DNA, the CDR3 is TGCGCCAGCAGCTTGGACGCAGGGAGCGTGTACACTGAAGCTTTCTTT.

This clonotype was observed a few times. In nucleotides, the CDR3 is TGTGCCAGCAGCCACGGGGTAGCGGGAGTTAGCACAGATACGCAGTATTTT. The encoded protein is CASSHGVAGVSTDTQYF. The V call is TRBV11-2, the J call TRBJ2-3, with 9 bases lining up with TRBD2. V was pared by 5 bases and J by 0 bases, with 9 bases of the junction left unmatched. The CDR3 totals 17 residues. In germline, CDR1 is SGHAT, CDR2 FQNNGV. The variable domain in full, completed from reference TRBV11-2 and TRBJ2-3, reads EAGVAQSPRYKIIEKRQSVAFWCNPISGHATLYWYQQILGQGPKLLIQFQNNGVVDDSQLPKDRFSAERLKGVDSTLKIQPAKLEDSAVYLCASSHGVAGVSTDTQYFGPGTRLTVL.

The chain has TRBV11-3 and TRBJ2-1; D unresolved. CDR1 is SGHNT, CDR2 YENEEA, per germline. CDR3 length: 15 residues. The V end was cut by 0 bases, the J end by 3 bases, with 9 bases between. This CDR3 reads CASSLEIVGYNEQFF. Written as DNA, the CDR3 is TGTGCCAGCAGCTTAGAAATCGTAGGCTACAATGAGCAGTTCTTC.